Presented here are 20 T cell receptor beta chains from one specimen sequenced in a study of PD-1 blockade in classical Hodgkin lymphoma. Time point given: newly diagnosed, previously untreated cHL patient sample. Negative magnetic selection isolated CD4+ T cells from thawed PBMCs. Libraries were prepared by immunoSEQ multiplex PCR; TCRdb keeps only in-frame clonotypes and omits some of them. The data show roughly 14,000 clones, around 84% seen once. The material sequenced was CD4+ T cells from blood. All receptors come from a human donor with classical Hodgkin lymphoma.

The chain couples TRBV7-3 to TRBJ2-7, with 7 bases that match TRBD2. CDR1 SGHTA and CDR2 FQGTGA come from the germline V gene. CDR3 size: 16 residues. Trimming cost V 5 bases and J 4 bases; bases outside gene matches: 14. CDR3 region: CASSPSPRREIYEQYF. For the CDR3, the DNA is TGTGCCAGCAGCCCATCCCCTAGGCGGGAGATATACGAGCAGTACTTC.

V is TRBV10-3 and J is TRBJ1-2; 8 bases line up with TRBD1. The CDR3 runs to 16 residues. Germline CDR1 is ENHRY and CDR2 is SYGVKD. V gave up 5 bases and J gave up 0 bases; unmatched junction bases: 8. The CDR3 DNA sequence: TGTGCCATCAGTCAGGGACAGGTTATAGCTAACTATGGCTACACCTTC. This encodes CAISQGQVIANYGYTF.

The rearrangement uses TRBV5-1 and TRBJ2-3; D is unclear. This CDR3 is built from 13 residues. Between the trimmed V and J ends, which lost 6 bases and 1 base, there was a span of 9 bases. CDR1 is SGHRS and CDR2 is YFSETQ in the germline V gene. The CDR3 nucleotides are TGCGCCAGCACTTACGCCGGCACAGATACGCAGTATTTT. Translated, it gives CASTYAGTDTQYF.

This sequence joins TRBV5-5 and TRBJ2-7; 7 nucleotides agree with TRBD1. This CDR3 is built from 16 residues. V was clipped by 3 bases and J by 0 bases; unmatched bases: 9. Germline CDR1 reads SGHKS; CDR2 reads YYEKEE (reference sequence). The CDR3 sequence: CASSSPGQRSSYEQYF. The DNA of the CDR3 is TGTGCCAGCAGCTCACCGGGACAGCGGAGCTCCTACGAGCAGTACTTC.

This clone was counted between two and nine times. This rearrangement joins TRBV7-9 to TRBJ2-7, with D possibly called TRBD1 or TRBD2 (5 bases each). This CDR3 has 16 amino acids. Deletions cut 0 bases from V and 3 bases from J, with 15 bases between. Germline-derived CDR1 and CDR2 are SEHNR and FQNEAQ (reference sequence). CDR3 bases: TGTGCCAGCAGCTTAGCCTGGTGGGACCTGGGCTACGAGCAGTACTTC. It is translated as CASSLAWWDLGYEQYF.

This chain joins TRBV23-1 and TRBJ2-7, with D possibly matching TRBD2 (5 bases). TRBV23-1 is marked as an open reading frame, function uncertain. V lost 1 base and J 6 bases, leaving 13 bases between the germline ends. CDR3 size: 14 residues. The CDR3 DNA reads TGCGCCAGCAGTCAATTGCCCAGACGGGGCGAGCAGTACTTC. This sequence encodes CASSQLPRRGEQYF.

This clone was counted between two and nine times. V and J are TRBV7-9 and TRBJ2-6; TRBD2 agrees at 13 bases. V shed 2 bases and J 4 bases; nucleotides not matched to a gene: 5. The V gene's germline CDR1 is SEHNR and CDR2 FQNEAQ (reference sequence). This CDR3 spans 18 amino acids. Here the CDR3 DNA reads TGTGCCAGCAGCTTATGGACTAGCGGGAGTCCCGGGGCCAACGTCCTGACTTTC. Its protein is CASSLWTSGSPGANVLTF.

This rearrangement joins TRBV27 to TRBJ1-1; D may be TRBD1 (5 bases). This CDR3 is 13 amino acids long. Germline V gene lookup returns CDR1 MNHEY and CDR2 SMNVEV (reference sequence). Trimming removed 6 bases at V and 1 base at J, with 9 bases between. The CDR3 DNA reads as TGTGCCAGCAGCTCTCAGGGGAACACTGAAGCTTTCTTT. Translated, it gives CASSSQGNTEAFF.

The chain is built from TRBV7-9 and TRBJ2-3, with D perhaps TRBD1 (5 bases). The germline V gene has CDR1 SEHNR and CDR2 FQNEAQ (reference sequence). Trimming removed 3 bases from V and 2 bases from J, with 9 bases in between. The CDR3 is 14 amino acids. The CDR3 is CASSFAGNTDTQYF. Written as DNA, the CDR3 is TGTGCCAGCAGCTTCGCAGGGAACACAGATACGCAGTATTTT.

The CDR3 DNA is TGTGCCAGCAGCGTAAGACTGACAGGGGGTGATGAAAAACTGTTTTTT. Amino acid sequence: CASSVRLTGGDEKLFF. The chain is built from TRBV9 and TRBJ1-4; 9 bases line up with TRBD1. V was pared by 1 base and J by 6 bases, with 7 bases of the junction left unmatched. Germline V gives CDR1 SGDLS, CDR2 YYNGEE. This CDR3 region has 16 residues.

This rearrangement joins TRBV18 to TRBJ2-6; D may be TRBD1 (5 bases). Germline CDR1 KGHSH, CDR2 LQKENI. Trimming stripped 5 bases from V and 4 bases from J, with 12 bases between. The CDR3 consists of 15 residues. CDR3 bases: TGTGCCAGCTCAGCCCAGGGAACCGGGGCCAACGTCCTGACTTTC. Amino acid sequence: CASSAQGTGANVLTF. The complete variable domain, with remaining parts taken from reference TRBV18 and TRBJ2-6, reads NAGVMQNPRHLVRRRGQEARLRCSPMKGHSHVYWYRQLPEEGLKFMVYLQKENIIDESGMPKERFSAEFPKEGPSILRIQQVVRGDSAAYFCASSAQGTGANVLTFGAGSRLTVL.

This sequence joins TRBV5-1 and TRBJ2-1, with TRBD2 matching over 10 bases. The V segment lost 2 bases and the J segment 4 bases; nucleotides outside the gene matches: 3. CDR1 and CDR2 (germline): SGHRS, YFSETQ. The CDR3 extends over 15 amino acids. This CDR3 is CASSLGTSEYNEQFF. CDR3 DNA sequence: TGCGCCAGCAGCTTAGGGACTAGCGAATACAATGAGCAGTTCTTC.

V is TRBV5-1 and J is TRBJ1-4; D not resolved. Trimming stripped 4 bases from V and 4 bases from J, with 8 bases between. The CDR3 has 13 residues. Germline V gene lookup returns CDR1 SGHRS and CDR2 YFSETQ. The CDR3 is CASSTEGNEKLFF. CDR3 DNA sequence: TGCGCCAGCAGCACGGAGGGTAATGAAAAACTGTTTTTT.

The chain is built from TRBV5-6 and TRBJ1-3, with 9 bases aligning to TRBD1. CDR1 SGHDT and CDR2 YYEEEE come from the germline V gene. Unmatched junction bases numbered 8, after V lost 3 bases and J lost 4 bases. The CDR3 spans 16 residues. In DNA, the CDR3 is TGTGCCAGCAGCTCGCGAACAGGGGGCGCCGGAAACACCATATATTTT. This gives the protein CASSSRTGGAGNTIYF.

This clone came up a few times. The genes are TRBV9 and TRBJ1-1; 9 bases line up with TRBD1. Germline values: CDR1 SGDLS, CDR2 YYNGEE. Trimming removed 3 bases from V and 5 bases from J; junction bases left unmatched: 8. The CDR3 has 15 amino acids. The CDR3: CASSATGGDWTEAFF. CDR3 sequence (DNA): TGTGCCAGCAGCGCCACAGGGGGCGATTGGACTGAAGCTTTCTTT.

V is TRBV13 and J is TRBJ2-7; no definite D call. The CDR3 totals 12 residues. Trimming left V 5 bases short and J 4 bases short, with 9 bases between. From germline, CDR1 is PRHDT and CDR2 FYEKMQ (reference sequence). This chain's CDR3 is CASSPGRYEQYF. CDR3 coding DNA: TGTGCCAGCAGCCCCGGGCGGTACGAGCAGTACTTC.

This chain uses TRBV6-6 with TRBJ2-4; tentatively, D is TRBD1 or TRBD2 (5 bases each). Germline V gene data show CDR1 as MNHNY and CDR2 as SVGAGI (reference sequence). This CDR3 is built from 13 residues. The V end was cut by 8 bases, the J end by 8 bases, with 16 bases between. CDR3 protein: CASGPRGIDIQYF. The CDR3 bases are TGTGCCAGCGGGCCGAGGGGAATCGACATTCAGTACTTC.

V is TRBV11-2 and J is TRBJ2-5; no definite D call. The V gene lost 3 bases and the J gene lost 5 bases, with 16 bases spanning the gap. Germline loops: CDR1 SGHAT, CDR2 FQNNGV. This CDR3 is 15 amino acids long. The CDR3 loop is CASSFGGTPRETQYF. CDR3 in DNA: TGTGCCAGCAGCTTCGGCGGAACCCCCCGGGAGACCCAGTACTTC. Variable domain in full (rest from reference TRBV11-2 and TRBJ2-5): EAGVAQSPRYKIIEKRQSVAFWCNPISGHATLYWYQQILGQGPKLLIQFQNNGVVDDSQLPKDRFSAERLKGVDSTLKIQPAKLEDSAVYLCASSFGGTPRETQYFGPGTRLLVL.

This clone rates as medium-sized. The V and J genes are TRBV25-1 and TRBJ2-7; the D call may be TRBD1 or TRBD2 (5 bases each). V lost 4 bases to trimming and J lost 9 bases, with 10 bases between them. This CDR3 is 11 amino acids long. Germline V lookup: CDR1 MGHDK, CDR2 SYGVNS. In DNA form, the CDR3 reads TGTGCCAGCAGTGCGGGACGGAGGCAGTACTTC. Translating it yields CASSAGRRQYF.

This sequence joins TRBV6-5 and TRBJ2-6; D not resolved. The V end lost 0 bases, the J end lost 0 bases, and 6 bases lay between the germline ends. The CDR3 sequence is 16 residues long. Germline CDR1 reads MNHEY; CDR2 reads SVGAGI. CDR3: CASSYSRSSGANVLTF. The CDR3, as DNA: TGTGCCAGCAGTTACTCCCGGTCCTCTGGGGCCAACGTCCTGACTTTC.